This TCR beta chain was captured by sequencing in a study of T cell changes during pregnancy in multiple sclerosis. With 6 bases clipped from V and 7 bases from J, the junction kept 9 bases outside the gene matches. This CDR3 spans 15 amino acids. Looked up from germline, CDR1 is LNHDA and CDR2 is SQIVND (reference sequence). Produced via immunoSEQ multiplex PCR; TCRdb's table is partial and in-frame only. The top ten hold about 3.3% of the sample, which has roughly 28,000 clones, 85% to 90% seen once. Sequencing used CD4+ T cells from peripheral blood mononuclear cells, obtained in the first trimester of pregnancy. This chain uses TRBV19 with TRBJ2-1; TRBD1 matches 10 bases. This sequence originates from a female donor in good health, enrolled as a control in a pregnancy study. Here the CDR3 reads CASSPDRGRMNEQFF. For the CDR3, the DNA is TGTGCCAGTAGCCCGGACAGGGGGAGAATGAATGAGCAGTTCTTC.